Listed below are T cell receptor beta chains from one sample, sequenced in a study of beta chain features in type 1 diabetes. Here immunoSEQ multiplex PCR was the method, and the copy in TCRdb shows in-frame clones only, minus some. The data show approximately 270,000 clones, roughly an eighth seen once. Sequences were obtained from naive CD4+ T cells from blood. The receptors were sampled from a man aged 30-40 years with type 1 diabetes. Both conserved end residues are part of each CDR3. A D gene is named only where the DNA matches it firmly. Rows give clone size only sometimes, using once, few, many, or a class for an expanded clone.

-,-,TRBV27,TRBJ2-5,CASSFERAGTQYF,TGTGCCAGCAGTTTCGAGAGAGCTGGGACCCAGTACTTC
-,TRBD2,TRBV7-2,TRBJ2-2,CASSPPSGRLTGELFF,TGTGCCAGCAGCCCCCCTAGCGGGAGGCTCACCGGGGAGCTGTTTTTT
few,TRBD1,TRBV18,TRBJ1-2,CASSVGQGASYGYTF,TGTGCCAGCTCAGTTGGACAGGGGGCCTCGTACGGCTACACCTTC
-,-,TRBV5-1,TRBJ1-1,CASSFEPMNTEAFF,TGCGCCAGCAGCTTTGAGCCAATGAACACTGAAGCTTTCTTT
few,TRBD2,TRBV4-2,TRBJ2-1,CASTQGGTSGSDEQFF,TGTGCCAGCACGCAAGGCGGGACTAGCGGGAGCGATGAGCAGTTCTTC
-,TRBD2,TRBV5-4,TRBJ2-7,CASNPSGRAYEQYF,TGTGCCAGCAACCCAAGCGGGAGGGCCTACGAGCAGTACTTC
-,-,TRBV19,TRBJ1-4,CASSIPGFANEKLFF,TGTGCCAGTAGTATCCCAGGGTTCGCTAATGAAAAACTGTTTTTT
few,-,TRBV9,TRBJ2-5,CASNGGDRSSETQYF,TGTGCCAGCAACGGGGGAGATAGGTCCTCCGAGACCCAGTACTTC
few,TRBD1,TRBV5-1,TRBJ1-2,CASSLGQGQFNYGYTF,TGCGCCAGCAGCTTGGGACAGGGGCAATTTAACTATGGCTACACCTTC
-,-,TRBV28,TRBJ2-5,CASSPYQETQYF,TGTGCCAGCAGCCCATACCAAGAGACCCAGTACTTC
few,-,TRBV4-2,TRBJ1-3,CASSQDENRARGYIGNTIYF,TGTGCCAGCAGCCAAGATGAAAACAGGGCCAGGGGATATATAGGAAACACCATATATTTT
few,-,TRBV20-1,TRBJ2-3,CSARVVDTQYF,TGCAGTGCTAGAGTAGTAGATACGCAGTATTTT
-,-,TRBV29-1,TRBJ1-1,CSVEQAETEAFF,TGCAGCGTTGAGCAGGCAGAGACTGAAGCTTTCTTT
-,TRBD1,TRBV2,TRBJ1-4,CASRTTGWYEKLFF,TGTGCCAGCAGGACGACAGGGTGGTATGAAAAACTGTTTTTT
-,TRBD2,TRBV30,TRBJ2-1,CAWIGPQAGPNEQFF,TGTGCCTGGATCGGTCCCCAAGCGGGACCCAATGAGCAGTTCTTC
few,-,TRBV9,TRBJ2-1,CASSEGRGVNEQFF,TGTGCTTCTAGCGAGGGCAGGGGGGTCAATGAGCAGTTCTTC
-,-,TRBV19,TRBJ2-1,CASSIGKGYNEQFF,TGTGCCAGTAGTATAGGTAAGGGGTACAATGAGCAGTTCTTC
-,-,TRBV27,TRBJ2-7,CASSSSRGRGSYEQYF,TGTGCCAGCAGTTCCTCTCGAGGGAGAGGCTCCTACGAGCAGTACTTC
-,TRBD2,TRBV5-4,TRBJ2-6,CASSKGTSGSGSGANVLTF,TGTGCCAGCAGCAAAGGGACTAGCGGGAGTGGCTCTGGGGCCAACGTCCTGACTTTC
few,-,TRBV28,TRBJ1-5,CASSWGRGNQPQHF,TGTGCCAGCAGTTGGGGCAGGGGCAATCAGCCCCAGCATTTT
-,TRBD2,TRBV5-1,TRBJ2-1,CASSVLGGRSYNEQFF,TGCGCCAGCAGCGTCCTCGGCGGGAGATCCTACAATGAGCAGTTCTTC
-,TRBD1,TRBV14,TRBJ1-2,CASSLQGASGYTF,TGTGCCAGCAGCCTGCAGGGGGCTAGTGGCTACACCTTC
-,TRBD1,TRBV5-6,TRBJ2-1,CASSLVEGQGNEQFF,TGTGCCAGCAGCTTGGTGGAGGGACAGGGGAATGAGCAGTTCTTC
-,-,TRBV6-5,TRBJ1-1,CASSYDRMTTEAFF,TGTGCCAGCAGTTACGACAGGATGACCACTGAAGCTTTCTTT
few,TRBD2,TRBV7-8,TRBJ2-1,CASSFASGGYNEQFF,TGTGCCAGCAGCTTCGCTAGCGGGGGCTACAATGAGCAGTTCTTC
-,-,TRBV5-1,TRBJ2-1,CASSATAHYNEQFF,TGCGCCAGCAGCGCCACCGCGCACTACAATGAGCAGTTCTTC
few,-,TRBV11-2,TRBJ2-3,CASSVVLSTDTQYF,TGTGCCAGCAGCGTCGTCCTGAGCACAGATACGCAGTATTTT
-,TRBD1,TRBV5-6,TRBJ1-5,CASSLYGTGFNQPQHF,TGTGCCAGCAGCTTATATGGGACAGGGTTCAATCAGCCCCAGCATTTT
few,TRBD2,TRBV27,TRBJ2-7,CASSLASGSSYEQYF,TGTGCCAGCAGTTTGGCCAGCGGGAGTTCCTACGAGCAGTACTTC
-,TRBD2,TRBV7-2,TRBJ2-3,CASSLVGTSGSPLF,TGTGCCAGCAGCTTAGTGGGGACTAGCGGGAGTCCTTTATTT
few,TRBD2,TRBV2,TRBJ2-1,CASSELAGGPNEQFF,TGTGCCAGCAGTGAGTTGGCGGGAGGGCCTAATGAGCAGTTCTTC
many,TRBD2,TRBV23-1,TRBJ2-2,CAITSGRDTGELFF,TGCGCCATTACTAGCGGGAGAGACACCGGGGAGCTGTTTTTT
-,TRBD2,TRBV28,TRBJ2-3,CASLPSGTSGSRAQYF,TGTGCCAGCCTACCTTCCGGGACTAGCGGAAGTAGGGCGCAGTATTTT
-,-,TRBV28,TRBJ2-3,CASSPVGSWAASTDTQYF,TGTGCCAGCAGCCCGGTGGGTTCCTGGGCAGCTAGCACAGATACGCAGTATTTT
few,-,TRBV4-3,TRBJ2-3,CASSQPPGLHTDTQYF,TGCGCCAGCAGCCAACCCCCCGGACTTCACACAGATACGCAGTATTTT
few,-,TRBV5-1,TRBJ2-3,CASSSQDYTDTQYF,TGCGCCAGCAGCTCCCAGGACTACACAGATACGCAGTATTTT
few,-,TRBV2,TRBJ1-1,CASSPQGILMNTEAFF,TGTGCCAGCAGTCCCCAGGGGATACTGATGAACACTGAAGCTTTCTTT
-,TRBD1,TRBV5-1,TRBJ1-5,CASSFGTGLQPQHF,TGCGCCAGCAGCTTCGGGACAGGGCTGCAGCCCCAGCATTTT
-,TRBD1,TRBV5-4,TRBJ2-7,CASSRTGTGLYEQYF,TGTGCCAGCAGTCGAACCGGGACAGGGCTCTACGAGCAGTACTTC
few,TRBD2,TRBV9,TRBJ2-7,CASSVEVAGARNEQYF,TGTGCCAGCAGCGTAGAGGTAGCGGGAGCAAGGAACGAGCAGTACTTC
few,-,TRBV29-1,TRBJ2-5,CSVVRGRLETQYF,TGCAGCGTTGTTAGGGGCAGATTGGAGACCCAGTACTTC
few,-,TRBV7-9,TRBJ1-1,CATSPRSGDLGTEAFF,TGTGCCACCAGCCCTAGATCCGGGGATTTGGGGACTGAAGCTTTCTTT
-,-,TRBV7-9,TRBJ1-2,CASSLRRGIYTF,TGTGCCAGCAGCTTGCGTAGGGGCATCTACACCTTC
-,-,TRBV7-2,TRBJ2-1,CASSLGPYNEQFF,TGTGCCAGCAGCCTTGGGCCTTACAATGAGCAGTTCTTC
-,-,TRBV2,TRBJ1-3,CASSEVQASGNTIYF,TGTGCCAGCAGTGAAGTCCAGGCCTCTGGAAACACCATATATTTT
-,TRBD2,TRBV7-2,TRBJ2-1,CASSLALAVWGEQFF,TGTGCCAGCAGCTTAGCTCTAGCGGTGTGGGGTGAGCAGTTCTTC
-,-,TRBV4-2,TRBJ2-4,CASSLDSGSKNIQYF,TGTGCCAGCAGCCTCGACTCCGGGTCCAAAAACATTCAGTACTTC
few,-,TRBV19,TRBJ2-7,CASSMGRSYEQYF,TGTGCCAGTAGTATGGGGCGATCCTACGAGCAGTACTTC
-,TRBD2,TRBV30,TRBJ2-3,CAFNQLAGGNTQYF,TGTGCCTTTAACCAACTAGCGGGAGGGAATACGCAGTATTTT
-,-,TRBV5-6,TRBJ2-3,CASSVTSTDTQYF,TGTGCCAGCAGCGTAACTAGCACAGATACGCAGTATTTT
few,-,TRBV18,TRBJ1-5,CASSPWAGNQPQHF,TGTGCCAGCTCACCATGGGCAGGCAATCAGCCCCAGCATTTT
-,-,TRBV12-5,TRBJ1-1,CASGSTSGWTFF,TGTGCTAGTGGTTCCACCTCGGGGTGGACTTTCTTT
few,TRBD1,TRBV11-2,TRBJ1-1,CASSWPGQTVNTEAFF,TGTGCCAGCAGCTGGCCGGGACAGACAGTGAACACTGAAGCTTTCTTT
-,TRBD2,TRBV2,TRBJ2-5,CASRSGGLAEETQYF,TGTGCCAGCAGGAGTGGGGGACTAGCGGAAGAGACCCAGTACTTC
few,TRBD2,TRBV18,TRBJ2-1,CASSPPSSGKHEQFF,TGTGCCAGCTCACCACCCTCTAGCGGGAAACATGAGCAGTTCTTC
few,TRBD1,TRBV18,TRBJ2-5,CASSPSGTAQETQYF,TGTGCCAGCTCACCGTCCGGGACAGCCCAAGAGACCCAGTACTTC
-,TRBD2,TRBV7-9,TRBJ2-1,CASSPWGGPATNEQFF,TGTGCCAGCAGCCCATGGGGGGGTCCCGCAACCAATGAGCAGTTCTTC